This T cell receptor beta chain was obtained from a study of neoadjuvant nivolumab and ipilimumab in lung cancer. In the study overall: Patients got nivolumab 3 mg/kg on days 1, 15 and 29; combination added ipilimumab 1 mg/kg day 1. General study points: Only two of four nivolumab-treated tumors gained richness and clonality by surgery.

The data were produced by immunoSEQ multiplex PCR, yet TCRdb's version contains in-frame clones alone and is incomplete. The sample yields fewer than 35,000 clones, 65% to 85% seen once. Points on this clone: Its matching antigen is unknown.

Deletions cut 9 bases from V and 0 bases from J, with 11 bases between. The CDR3 runs 13 residues. Per the germline V gene, CDR1 is LNHDA and CDR2 is SQIVND (reference sequence). The source material was peripheral blood, sampled before neoadjuvant nivolumab, alone or with ipilimumab. The chain recombines TRBV19 with TRBJ1-2; D possibly corresponds to TRBD1 (6 bases). This clonotype originated in an adult with non-small cell lung cancer. CDR3 sequence: CASRDTTNYGYTF. For the CDR3, the DNA is TGTGCCAGCCGGGACACCACTAACTATGGCTACACCTTC.